This TCR beta chain was sequenced during a study of cytomegalovirus exposure and HLA in healthy donors. Primers: 60 Vbeta forward and 13 Jbeta reverse. Assay used: immunoSEQ multiplex PCR; TCRdb lists only in-frame clones, some missing. The table shows some 92,000 clones, with around four fifths occurring only once. This clonotype originated in a man aged 25-45 years in good health and CMV-seronegative. Source material: PBMCs.

The CDR3 DNA reads as TGTGCCAGCAGCTTACGCACAGGGACGGGGATCAATCAGCCCCAGCATTTT. Translation gives CASSLRTGTGINQPQHF. This chain connects TRBV13 to TRBJ1-5, with a weak D call TRBD1 (6 bases). CDR1 PRHDT and CDR2 FYEKMQ come from the germline V gene (reference sequence). This CDR3 spans 17 amino acids. Trimming took off 2 bases at V and 3 bases at J, with 17 bases between the two ends.